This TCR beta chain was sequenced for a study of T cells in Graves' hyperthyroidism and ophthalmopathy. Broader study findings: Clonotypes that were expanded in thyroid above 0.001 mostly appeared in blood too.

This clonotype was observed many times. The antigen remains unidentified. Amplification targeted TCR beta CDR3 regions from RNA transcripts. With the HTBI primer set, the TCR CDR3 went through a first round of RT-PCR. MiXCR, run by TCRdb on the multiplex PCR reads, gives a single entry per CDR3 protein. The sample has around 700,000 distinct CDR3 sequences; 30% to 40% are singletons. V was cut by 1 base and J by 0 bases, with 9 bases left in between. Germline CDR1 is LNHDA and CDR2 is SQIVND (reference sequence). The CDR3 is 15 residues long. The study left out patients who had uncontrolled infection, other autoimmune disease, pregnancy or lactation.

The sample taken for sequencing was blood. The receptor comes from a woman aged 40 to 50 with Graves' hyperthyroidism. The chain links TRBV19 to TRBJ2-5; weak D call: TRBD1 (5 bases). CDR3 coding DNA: TGTGCCAGTAGTATAGGGGGCTCTTACCAAGAGACCCAGTACTTC. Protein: CASSIGGSYQETQYF.